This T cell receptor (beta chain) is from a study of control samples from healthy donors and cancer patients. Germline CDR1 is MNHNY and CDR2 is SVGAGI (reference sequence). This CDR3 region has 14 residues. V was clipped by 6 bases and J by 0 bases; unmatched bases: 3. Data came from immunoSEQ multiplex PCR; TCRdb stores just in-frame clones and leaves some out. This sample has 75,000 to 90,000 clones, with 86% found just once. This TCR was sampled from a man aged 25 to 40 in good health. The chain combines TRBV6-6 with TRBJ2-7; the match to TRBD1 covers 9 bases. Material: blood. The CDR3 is CASRGQGISYEQYF. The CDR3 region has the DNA TGTGCCAGCAGGGGACAGGGAATCTCCTACGAGCAGTACTTC.